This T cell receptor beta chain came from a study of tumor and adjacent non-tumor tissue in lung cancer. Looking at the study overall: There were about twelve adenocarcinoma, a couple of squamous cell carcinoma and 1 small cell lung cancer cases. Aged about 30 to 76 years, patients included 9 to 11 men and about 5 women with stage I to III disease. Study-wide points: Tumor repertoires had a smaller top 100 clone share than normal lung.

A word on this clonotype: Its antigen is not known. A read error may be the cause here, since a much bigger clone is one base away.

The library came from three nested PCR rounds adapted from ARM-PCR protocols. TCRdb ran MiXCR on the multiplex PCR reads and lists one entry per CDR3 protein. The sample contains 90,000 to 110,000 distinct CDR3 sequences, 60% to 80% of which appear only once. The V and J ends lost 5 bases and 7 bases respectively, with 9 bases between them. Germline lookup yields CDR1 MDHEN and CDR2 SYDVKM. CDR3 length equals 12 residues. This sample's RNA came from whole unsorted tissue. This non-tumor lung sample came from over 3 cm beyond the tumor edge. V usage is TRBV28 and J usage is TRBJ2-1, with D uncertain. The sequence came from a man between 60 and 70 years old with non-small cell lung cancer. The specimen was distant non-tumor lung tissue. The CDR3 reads CASSIQINEQFF. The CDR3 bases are TGTGCCAGCAGTATCCAAATAAATGAGCAGTTCTTC.